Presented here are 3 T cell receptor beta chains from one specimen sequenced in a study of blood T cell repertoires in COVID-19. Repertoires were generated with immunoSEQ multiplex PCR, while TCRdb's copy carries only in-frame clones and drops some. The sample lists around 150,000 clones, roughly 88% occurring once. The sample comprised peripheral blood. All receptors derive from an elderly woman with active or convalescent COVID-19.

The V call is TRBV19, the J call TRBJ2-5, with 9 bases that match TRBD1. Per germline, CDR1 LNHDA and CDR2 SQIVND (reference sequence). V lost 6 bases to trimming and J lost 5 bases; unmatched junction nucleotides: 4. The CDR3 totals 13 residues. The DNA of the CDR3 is TGTGCCAGTAGAGGGACAGGGCGGGAGACCCAGTACTTC. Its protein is CASRGTGRETQYF.

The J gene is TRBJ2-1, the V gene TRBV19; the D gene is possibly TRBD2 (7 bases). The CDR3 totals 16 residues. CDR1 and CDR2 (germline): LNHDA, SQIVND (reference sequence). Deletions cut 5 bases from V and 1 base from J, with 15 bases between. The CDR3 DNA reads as TGTGCCAGTAGTCGGGGAGGGGGAAGGTCCTACAATGAGCAGTTCTTC. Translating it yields CASSRGGGRSYNEQFF.

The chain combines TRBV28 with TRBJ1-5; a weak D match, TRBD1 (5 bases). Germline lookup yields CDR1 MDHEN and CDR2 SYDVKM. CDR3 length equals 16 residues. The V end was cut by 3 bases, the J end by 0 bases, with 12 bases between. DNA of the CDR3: TGTGCCAGCAGTTTTGCCAGGGTGGTTAGCAATCAGCCCCAGCATTTT. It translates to CASSFARVVSNQPQHF.